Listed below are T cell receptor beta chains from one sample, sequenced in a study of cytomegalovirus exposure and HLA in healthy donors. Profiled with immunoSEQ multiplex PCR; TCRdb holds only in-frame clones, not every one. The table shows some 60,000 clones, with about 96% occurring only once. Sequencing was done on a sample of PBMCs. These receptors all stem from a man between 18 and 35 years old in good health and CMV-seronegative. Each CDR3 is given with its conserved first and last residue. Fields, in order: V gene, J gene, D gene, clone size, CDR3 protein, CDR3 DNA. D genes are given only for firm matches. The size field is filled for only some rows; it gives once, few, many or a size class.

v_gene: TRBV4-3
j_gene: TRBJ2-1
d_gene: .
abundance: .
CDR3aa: CASSQDLAGLYNEQFF
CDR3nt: TGCGCCAGCAGCCAAGACTTGGCAGGGTTATACAATGAGCAGTTCTTC

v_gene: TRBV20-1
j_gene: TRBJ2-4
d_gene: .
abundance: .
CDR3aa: CSVGGKNIQYF
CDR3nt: TGCAGTGTAGGGGGCAAAAACATTCAGTACTTC

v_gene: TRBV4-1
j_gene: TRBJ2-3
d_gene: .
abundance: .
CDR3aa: CASSQDGVRREPTDTQYF
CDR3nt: TGCGCCAGCAGCCAAGATGGGGTAAGGAGGGAGCCCACAGATACGCAGTATTTT

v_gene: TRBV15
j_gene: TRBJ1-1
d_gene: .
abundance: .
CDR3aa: CATRPPGSYTEAFF
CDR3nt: TGTGCCACCCGACCCCCGGGATCATACACTGAAGCTTTCTTT

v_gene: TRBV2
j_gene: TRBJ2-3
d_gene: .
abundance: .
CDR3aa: CASSVSQRITDTQYF
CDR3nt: TGTGCCAGCAGTGTTAGCCAGCGGATCACAGATACGCAGTATTTT

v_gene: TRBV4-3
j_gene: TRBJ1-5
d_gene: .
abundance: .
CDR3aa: CASSQGALTGNQPQHF
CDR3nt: TGCGCCAGCAGCCAAGGGGCATTAACGGGCAATCAGCCCCAGCATTTT

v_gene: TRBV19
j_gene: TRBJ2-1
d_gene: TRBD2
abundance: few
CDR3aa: CASSMGLADYNEQFF
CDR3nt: TGTGCCAGTAGTATGGGGCTAGCGGACTACAATGAGCAGTTCTTC

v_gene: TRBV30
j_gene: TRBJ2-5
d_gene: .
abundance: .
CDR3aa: CAWSPISGMETQYF
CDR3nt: TGTGCCTGGAGTCCAATAAGCGGAATGGAGACCCAGTACTTC

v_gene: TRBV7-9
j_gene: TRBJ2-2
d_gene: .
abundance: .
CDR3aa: CASSNPREHANTGELFF
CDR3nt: TGTGCCAGCAGCAACCCCAGGGAACACGCGAACACCGGGGAGCTGTTTTTT

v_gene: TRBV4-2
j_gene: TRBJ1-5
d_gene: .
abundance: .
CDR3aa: CASSLSPSGNQPQHF
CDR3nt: TGTGCCAGCAGCTTGAGTCCATCTGGCAATCAGCCCCAGCATTTT

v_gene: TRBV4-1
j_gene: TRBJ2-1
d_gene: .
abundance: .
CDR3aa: CASSQGADVQVYNEQFF
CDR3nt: TGCGCCAGCAGCCAAGGAGCGGACGTACAAGTCTACAATGAGCAGTTCTTC

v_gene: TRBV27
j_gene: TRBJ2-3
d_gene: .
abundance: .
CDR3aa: CASSPRGGGEPGSLYF
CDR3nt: TGTGCCAGCAGTCCGCGTGGAGGGGGCGAGCCGGGATCGTTGTATTTT

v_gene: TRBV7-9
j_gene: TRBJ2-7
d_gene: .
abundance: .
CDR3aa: CASSSLGPLDYEQYF
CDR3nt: TGTGCCAGCAGCTCTCTGGGGCCTTTGGATTACGAGCAGTACTTC

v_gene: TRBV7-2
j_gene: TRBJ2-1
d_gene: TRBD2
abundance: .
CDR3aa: CASSRTSGRAGSNEQFF
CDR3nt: TGTGCCAGCAGCCGGACTAGCGGGAGGGCCGGGTCGAATGAGCAGTTCTTC

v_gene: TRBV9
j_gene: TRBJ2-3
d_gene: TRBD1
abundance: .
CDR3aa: CASGGQGADTQYF
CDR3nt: TGTGCCAGCGGAGGACAGGGGGCAGATACGCAGTATTTT

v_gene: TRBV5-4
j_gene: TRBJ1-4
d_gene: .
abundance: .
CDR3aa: CASSLLHKGLANEKLFF
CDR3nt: TGTGCCAGCAGCCTCCTCCACAAGGGGTTGGCTAATGAAAAACTGTTTTTT

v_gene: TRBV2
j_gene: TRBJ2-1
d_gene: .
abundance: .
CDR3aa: CASMSGNEQFF
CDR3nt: TGTGCCAGCATGAGCGGGAATGAGCAGTTCTTC

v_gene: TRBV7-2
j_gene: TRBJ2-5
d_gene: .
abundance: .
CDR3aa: CASSPNAGGETQYF
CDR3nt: TGTGCCAGCAGCCCCAACGCCGGGGGAGAGACCCAGTACTTC

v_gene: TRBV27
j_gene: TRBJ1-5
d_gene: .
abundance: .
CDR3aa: CASSGGQHNQPQHF
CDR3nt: TGTGCCAGCAGCGGTGGACAGCACAATCAGCCCCAGCATTTT

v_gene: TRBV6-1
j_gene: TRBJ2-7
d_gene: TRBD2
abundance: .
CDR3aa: CASSEYTSGPYEQYF
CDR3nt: TGTGCCAGCAGTGAATATACTAGCGGGCCCTACGAGCAGTACTTC

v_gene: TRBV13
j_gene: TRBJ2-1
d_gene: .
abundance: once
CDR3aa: CASSFSYPDEQFF
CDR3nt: TGTGCCAGCAGCTTTAGTTACCCCGATGAGCAGTTCTTC

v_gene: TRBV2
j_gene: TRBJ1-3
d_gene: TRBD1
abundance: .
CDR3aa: CASRETGAGNTIYF
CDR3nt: TGTGCCAGCAGGGAGACAGGGGCTGGAAACACCATATATTTT

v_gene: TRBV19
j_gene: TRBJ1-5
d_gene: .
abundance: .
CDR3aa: CASSMGSPGVNQPQHF
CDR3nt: TGTGCCAGTAGTATGGGATCCCCGGGGGTCAATCAGCCCCAGCATTTT

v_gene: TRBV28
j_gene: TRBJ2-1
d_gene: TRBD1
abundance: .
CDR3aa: CASSPGQGYNEQFF
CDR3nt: TGTGCCAGCAGTCCGGGACAGGGGTACAATGAGCAGTTCTTC

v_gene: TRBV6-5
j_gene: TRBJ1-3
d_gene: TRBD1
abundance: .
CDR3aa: CASSSPTGEHTIYF
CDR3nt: TGTGCCAGCAGTTCTCCGACAGGGGAGCACACCATATATTTT

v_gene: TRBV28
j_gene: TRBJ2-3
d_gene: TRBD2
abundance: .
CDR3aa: CASSKFGLADRRNDTQYF
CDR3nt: TGTGCCAGCAGTAAATTCGGACTAGCGGATCGTAGGAATGATACGCAGTATTTT

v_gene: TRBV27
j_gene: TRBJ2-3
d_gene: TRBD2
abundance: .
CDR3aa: CASSFSYPGLADEDTQYF
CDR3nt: TGTGCCAGCAGTTTTTCCTATCCGGGACTAGCGGATGAAGATACGCAGTATTTT

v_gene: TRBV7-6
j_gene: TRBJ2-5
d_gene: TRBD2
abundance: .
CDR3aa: CASSLEIFSGEKPSQETQYF
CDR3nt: TGTGCCAGCAGCTTAGAGATTTTTAGCGGGGAGAAGCCAAGCCAAGAGACCCAGTACTTC

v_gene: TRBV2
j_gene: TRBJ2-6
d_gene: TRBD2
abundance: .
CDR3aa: CASSTGLAGSGANVLTF
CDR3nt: TGTGCCAGCAGTACGGGACTAGCGGGCTCTGGGGCCAACGTCCTGACTTTC

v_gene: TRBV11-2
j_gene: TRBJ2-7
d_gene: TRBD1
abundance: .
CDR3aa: CASSSIRDRAYEQYF
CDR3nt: TGTGCCAGCAGCTCAATCCGGGACAGGGCCTACGAGCAGTACTTC

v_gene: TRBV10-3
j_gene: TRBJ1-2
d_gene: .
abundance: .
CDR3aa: CAISDNRDYGYTF
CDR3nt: TGTGCCATCAGTGATAACAGGGATTATGGCTACACCTTC

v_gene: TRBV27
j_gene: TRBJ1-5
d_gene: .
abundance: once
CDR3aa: CASSLARRGQPQHF
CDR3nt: TGTGCCAGCAGTTTAGCGCGGAGGGGACAGCCCCAGCATTTT

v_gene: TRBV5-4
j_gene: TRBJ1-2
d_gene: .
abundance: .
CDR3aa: CASSLTGHYGYTF
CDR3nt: TGTGCCAGCAGCTTGACAGGGCACTATGGCTACACCTTC

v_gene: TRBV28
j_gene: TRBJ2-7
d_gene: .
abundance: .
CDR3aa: CASRPMTSSYEQYF
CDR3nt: TGTGCCAGCAGACCAATGACAAGCTCCTACGAGCAGTACTTC

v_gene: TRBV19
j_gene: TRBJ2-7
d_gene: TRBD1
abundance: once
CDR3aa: CASRDPGQGAYEQYF
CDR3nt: TGTGCCAGTAGGGATCCGGGACAGGGGGCTTACGAGCAGTACTTC

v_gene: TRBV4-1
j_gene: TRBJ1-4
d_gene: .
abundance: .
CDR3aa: CASSQDRRGNEKLFF
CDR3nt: TGCGCCAGCAGCCAAGATCGACGAGGTAATGAAAAACTGTTTTTT

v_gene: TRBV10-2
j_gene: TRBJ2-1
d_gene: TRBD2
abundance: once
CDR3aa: CASSDPGGSYNEQFF
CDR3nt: TGCGCCAGCAGTGACCCGGGAGGGTCCTACAATGAGCAGTTCTTC

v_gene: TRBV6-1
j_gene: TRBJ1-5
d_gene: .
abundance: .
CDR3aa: CASSEAGNSNQPQHF
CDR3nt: TGTGCCAGCAGTGAGGCAGGTAATAGCAATCAGCCCCAGCATTTT

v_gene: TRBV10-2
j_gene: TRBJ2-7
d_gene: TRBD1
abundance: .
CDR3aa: CASNDRGTTYEQYF
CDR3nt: TGCGCCAGCAACGACAGGGGGACTACCTACGAGCAGTACTTC

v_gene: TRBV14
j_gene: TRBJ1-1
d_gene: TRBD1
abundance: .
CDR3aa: CASSLGTGAAFF
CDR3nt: TGTGCCAGCAGCCTTGGGACAGGGGCCGCTTTCTTT

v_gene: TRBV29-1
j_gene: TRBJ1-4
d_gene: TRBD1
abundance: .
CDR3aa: CSVQDRGLEKLFF
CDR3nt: TGCAGCGTCCAGGACAGGGGGCTTGAAAAACTGTTTTTT

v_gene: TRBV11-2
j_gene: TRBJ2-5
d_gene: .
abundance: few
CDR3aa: CASSSVRGREETQYF
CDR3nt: TGTGCCAGCAGCTCCGTTCGGGGGAGAGAAGAGACCCAGTACTTC